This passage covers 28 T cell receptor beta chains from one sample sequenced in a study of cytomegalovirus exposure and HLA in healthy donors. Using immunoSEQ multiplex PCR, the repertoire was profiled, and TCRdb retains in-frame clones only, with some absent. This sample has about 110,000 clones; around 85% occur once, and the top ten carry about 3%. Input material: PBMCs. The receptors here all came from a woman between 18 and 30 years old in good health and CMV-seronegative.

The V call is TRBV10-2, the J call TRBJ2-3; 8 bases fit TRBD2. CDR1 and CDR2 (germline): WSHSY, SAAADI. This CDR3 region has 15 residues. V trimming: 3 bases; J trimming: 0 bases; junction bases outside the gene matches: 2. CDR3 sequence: CASSDKRGSTDTQYF. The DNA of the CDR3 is TGCGCCAGCAGTGATAAGCGGGGGAGCACAGATACGCAGTATTTT.

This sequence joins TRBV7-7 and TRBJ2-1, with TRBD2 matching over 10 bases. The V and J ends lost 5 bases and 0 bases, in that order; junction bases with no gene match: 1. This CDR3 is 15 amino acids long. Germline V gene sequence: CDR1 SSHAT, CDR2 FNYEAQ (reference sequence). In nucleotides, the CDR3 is TGTGCCAGCAGCGGACTAGCGGCCTCCTACAATGAGCAGTTCTTC. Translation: CASSGLAASYNEQFF.

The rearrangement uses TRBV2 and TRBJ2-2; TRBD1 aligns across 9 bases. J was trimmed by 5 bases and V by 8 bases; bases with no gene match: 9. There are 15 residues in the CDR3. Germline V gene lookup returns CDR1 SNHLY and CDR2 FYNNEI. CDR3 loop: CASGRDRDITGELFF. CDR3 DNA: TGTGCCAGCGGCCGGGACAGGGACATTACCGGGGAGCTGTTTTTT.

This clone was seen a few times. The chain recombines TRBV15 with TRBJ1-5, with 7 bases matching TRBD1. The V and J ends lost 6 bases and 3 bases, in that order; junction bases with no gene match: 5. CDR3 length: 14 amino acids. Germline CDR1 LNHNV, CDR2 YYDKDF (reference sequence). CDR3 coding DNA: TGTGCCACCAGACCTGGACAGGTCAATCAGCCCCAGCATTTT. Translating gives CATRPGQVNQPQHF.

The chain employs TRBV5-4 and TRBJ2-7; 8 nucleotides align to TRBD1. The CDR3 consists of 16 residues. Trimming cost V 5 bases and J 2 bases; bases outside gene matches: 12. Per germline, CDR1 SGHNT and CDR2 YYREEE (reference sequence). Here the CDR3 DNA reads TGTGCCAGCAGTCTTAGAGCCATGGACAGGGCCTACGAGCAGTACTTC. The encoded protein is CASSLRAMDRAYEQYF.

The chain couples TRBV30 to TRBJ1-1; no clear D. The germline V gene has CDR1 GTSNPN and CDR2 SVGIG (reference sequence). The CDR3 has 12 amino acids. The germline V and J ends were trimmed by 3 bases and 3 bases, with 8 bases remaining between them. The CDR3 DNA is TGTGCCTGGAGGGTAGAGGACACTGAAGCTTTCTTT. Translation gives CAWRVEDTEAFF.

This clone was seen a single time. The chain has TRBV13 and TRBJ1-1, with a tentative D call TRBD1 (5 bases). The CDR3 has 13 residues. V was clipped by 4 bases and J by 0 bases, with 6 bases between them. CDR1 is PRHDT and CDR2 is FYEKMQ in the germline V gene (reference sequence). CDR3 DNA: TGTGCCAGCAGCTCCAGGGTGAACACTGAAGCTTTCTTT. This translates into CASSSRVNTEAFF.

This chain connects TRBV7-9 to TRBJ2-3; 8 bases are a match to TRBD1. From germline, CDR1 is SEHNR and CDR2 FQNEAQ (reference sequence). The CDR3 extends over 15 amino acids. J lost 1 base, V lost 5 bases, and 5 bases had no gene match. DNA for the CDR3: TGTGCCAGCAGCCCCGGGACAGGTGGCACAGATACGCAGTATTTT. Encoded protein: CASSPGTGGTDTQYF.

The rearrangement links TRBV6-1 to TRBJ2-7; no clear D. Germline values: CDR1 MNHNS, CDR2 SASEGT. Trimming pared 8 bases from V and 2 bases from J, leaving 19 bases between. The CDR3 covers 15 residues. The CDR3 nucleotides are TGTGCCAGCGGTGGATCTGGGCCACTCACCTACGAGCAGTACTTC. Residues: CASGGSGPLTYEQYF.

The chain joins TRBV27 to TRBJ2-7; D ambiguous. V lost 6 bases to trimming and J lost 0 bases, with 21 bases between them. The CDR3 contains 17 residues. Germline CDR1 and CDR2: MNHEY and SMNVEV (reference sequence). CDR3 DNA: TGTGCCAGCAGAAAAATGGCTGGCGGCCGGAGCTCCTACGAGCAGTACTTC. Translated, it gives CASRKMAGGRSSYEQYF.

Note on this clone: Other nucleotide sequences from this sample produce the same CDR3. The CDR3 nucleotides are TGTGCCAGCAGCTTAGCCGTGAACACTGAAGCTTTCTTT. Translation: CASSLAVNTEAFF. The chain joins TRBV11-2 to TRBJ1-1, with D unclear. V lost 1 base, J lost 0 bases, and 3 bases lay in between. Germline loops: CDR1 SGHAT, CDR2 FQNNGV. The CDR3 consists of 13 residues.

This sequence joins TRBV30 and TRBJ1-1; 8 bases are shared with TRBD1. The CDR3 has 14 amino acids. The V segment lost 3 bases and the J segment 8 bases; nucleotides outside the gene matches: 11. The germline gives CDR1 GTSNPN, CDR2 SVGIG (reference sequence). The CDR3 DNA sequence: TGTGCCTGGAGGGTGGCAGGGGGCGTCCCCGAAGCTTTCTTT. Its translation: CAWRVAGGVPEAFF.

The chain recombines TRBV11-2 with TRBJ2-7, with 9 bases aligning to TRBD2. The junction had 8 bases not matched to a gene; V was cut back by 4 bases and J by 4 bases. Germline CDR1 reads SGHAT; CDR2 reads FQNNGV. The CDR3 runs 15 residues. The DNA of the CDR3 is TGTGCCAGCAGCTCCACCGGGACTAGCTTTTACGAGCAGTACTTC. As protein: CASSSTGTSFYEQYF. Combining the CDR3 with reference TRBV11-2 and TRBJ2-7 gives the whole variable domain EAGVAQSPRYKIIEKRQSVAFWCNPISGHATLYWYQQILGQGPKLLIQFQNNGVVDDSQLPKDRFSAERLKGVDSTLKIQPAKLEDSAVYLCASSSTGTSFYEQYFGPGTRLTVT.

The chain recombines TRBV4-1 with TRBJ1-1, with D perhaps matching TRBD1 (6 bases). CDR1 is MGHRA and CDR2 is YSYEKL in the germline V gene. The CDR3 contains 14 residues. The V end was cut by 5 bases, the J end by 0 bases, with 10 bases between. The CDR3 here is CASSSGHLNTEAFF. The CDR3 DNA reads TGCGCCAGCAGCTCGGGACACCTGAACACTGAAGCTTTCTTT.

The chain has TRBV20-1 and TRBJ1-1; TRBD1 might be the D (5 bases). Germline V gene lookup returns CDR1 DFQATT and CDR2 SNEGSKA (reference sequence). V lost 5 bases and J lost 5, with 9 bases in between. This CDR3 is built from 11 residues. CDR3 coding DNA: TGCAGTGCTTTCAGGGATACTGAAGCTTTCTTT. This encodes CSAFRDTEAFF.

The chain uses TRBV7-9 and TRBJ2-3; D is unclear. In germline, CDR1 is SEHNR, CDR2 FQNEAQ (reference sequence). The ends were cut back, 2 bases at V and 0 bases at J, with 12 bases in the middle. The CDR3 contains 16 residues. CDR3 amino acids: CASSLISPESTDTQYF. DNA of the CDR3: TGTGCCAGCAGCTTAATCTCCCCCGAGAGCACAGATACGCAGTATTTT.

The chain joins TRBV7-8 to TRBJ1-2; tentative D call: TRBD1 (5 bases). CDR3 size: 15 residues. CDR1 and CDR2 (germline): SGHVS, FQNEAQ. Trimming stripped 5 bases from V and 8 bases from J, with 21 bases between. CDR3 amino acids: CASSPRGAPVGGYTF. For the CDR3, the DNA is TGTGCCAGCAGCCCGCGCGGGGCCCCGGTCGGGGGCTACACCTTC.

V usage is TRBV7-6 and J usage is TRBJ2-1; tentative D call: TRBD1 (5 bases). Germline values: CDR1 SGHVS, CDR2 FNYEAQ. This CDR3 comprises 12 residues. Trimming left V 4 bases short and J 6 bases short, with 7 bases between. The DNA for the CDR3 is TGTGCCAGCAGCTACACAGGCAATGAGCAGTTCTTC. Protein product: CASSYTGNEQFF.

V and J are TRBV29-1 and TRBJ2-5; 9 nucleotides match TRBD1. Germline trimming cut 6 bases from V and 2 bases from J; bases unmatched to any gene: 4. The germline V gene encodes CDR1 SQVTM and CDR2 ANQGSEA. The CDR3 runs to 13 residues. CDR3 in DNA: TGCAGCGTGAGGGACAGGGAGCAAGAGACCCAGTACTTC. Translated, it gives CSVRDREQETQYF. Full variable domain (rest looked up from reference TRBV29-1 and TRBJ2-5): SAVISQKPSRDICQRGTSLTIQCQVDSQVTMMFWYRQQPGQSLTLIATANQGSEATYESGFVIDKFPISRPNLTFSTLTVSNMSPEDSSIYLCSVRDREQETQYFGPGTRLLVL.

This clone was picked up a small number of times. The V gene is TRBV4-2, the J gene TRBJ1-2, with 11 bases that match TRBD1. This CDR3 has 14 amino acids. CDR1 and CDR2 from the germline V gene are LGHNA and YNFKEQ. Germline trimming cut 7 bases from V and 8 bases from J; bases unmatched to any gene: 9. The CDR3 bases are TGTGCCAGCACTAGGGACAGGGGGAAGGAAGGCTACACCTTC. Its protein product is CASTRDRGKEGYTF.

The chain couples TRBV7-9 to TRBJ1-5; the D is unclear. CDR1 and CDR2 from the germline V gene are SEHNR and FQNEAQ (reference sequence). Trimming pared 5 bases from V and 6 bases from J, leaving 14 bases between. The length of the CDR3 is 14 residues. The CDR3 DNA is TGTGCCAGCAGCCTCGACGGGAGTGGTCAGCCCCAGCATTTT. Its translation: CASSLDGSGQPQHF.

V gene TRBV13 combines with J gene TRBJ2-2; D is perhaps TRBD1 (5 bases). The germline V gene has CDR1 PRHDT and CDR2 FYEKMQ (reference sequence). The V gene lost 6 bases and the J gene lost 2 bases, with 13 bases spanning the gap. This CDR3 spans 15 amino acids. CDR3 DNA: TGTGCCAGCAGGGACAACCAAATTAACACCGGGGAGCTGTTTTTT. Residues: CASRDNQINTGELFF.

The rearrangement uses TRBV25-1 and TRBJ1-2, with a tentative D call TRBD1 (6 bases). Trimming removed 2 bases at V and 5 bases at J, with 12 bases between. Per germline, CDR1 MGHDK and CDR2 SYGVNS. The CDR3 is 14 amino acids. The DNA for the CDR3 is TGTGCCAGCAGTGAAAACGGGACACCTTATGGCTACACCTTC. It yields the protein CASSENGTPYGYTF.

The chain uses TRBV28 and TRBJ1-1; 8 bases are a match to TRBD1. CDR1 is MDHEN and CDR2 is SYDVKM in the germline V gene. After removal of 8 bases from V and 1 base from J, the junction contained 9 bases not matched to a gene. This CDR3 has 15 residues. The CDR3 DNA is TGTGCCAGCTTTCCTCAGGGGGCCCGGAACACTGAAGCTTTCTTT. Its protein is CASFPQGARNTEAFF.

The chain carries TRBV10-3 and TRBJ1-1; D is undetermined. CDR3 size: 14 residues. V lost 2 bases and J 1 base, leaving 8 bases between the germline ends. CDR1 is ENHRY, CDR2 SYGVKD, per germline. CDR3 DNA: TGTGCCATCAGTGAGAGAGAGGGGAACACTGAAGCTTTCTTT. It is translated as CAISEREGNTEAFF.

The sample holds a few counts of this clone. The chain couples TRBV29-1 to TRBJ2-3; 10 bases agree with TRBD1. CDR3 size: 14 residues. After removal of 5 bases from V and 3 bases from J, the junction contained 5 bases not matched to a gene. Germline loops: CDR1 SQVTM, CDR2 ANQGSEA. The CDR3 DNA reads TGCAGCGTTTTGACAGGGGGCGCAACAGATACGCAGTATTTT. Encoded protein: CSVLTGGATDTQYF.

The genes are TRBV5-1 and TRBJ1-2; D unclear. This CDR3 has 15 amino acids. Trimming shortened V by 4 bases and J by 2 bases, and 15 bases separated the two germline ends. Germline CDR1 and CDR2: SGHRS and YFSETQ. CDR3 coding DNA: TGCGCCAGCAGCGGAGGTCCCGGAGTGAACTATGGCTACACCTTC. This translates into CASSGGPGVNYGYTF.

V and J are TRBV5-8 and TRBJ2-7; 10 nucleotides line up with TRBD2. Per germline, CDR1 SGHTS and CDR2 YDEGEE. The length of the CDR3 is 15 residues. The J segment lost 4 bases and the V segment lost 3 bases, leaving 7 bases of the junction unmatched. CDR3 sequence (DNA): TGTGCCAGCAGCTCCCGGGGTAGCGGGGGGTACGAGCAGTACTTC. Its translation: CASSSRGSGGYEQYF.